These 3 T cell receptor beta chains share one sample of origin, sequenced in a study of glioma-infiltrating T cells. Using RNA template, CDR3s of TCR alpha and beta were amplified with iRepertoire arm-PCR. From the multiplex PCR reads, TCRdb called clonotypes with MiXCR, one entry per CDR3 protein. Among roughly 40,000 distinct CDR3 sequences listed, approximately 20% were seen once. Sample: glioma tissue, nonneoplastic brain tissue, or PBMCs (not recorded which). The receptors originated from a human donor with low-grade glioma or glioblastoma, undergoing nonglioma brain surgery, or in good health (not recorded which).

There are many counts of this clonotype. The chain is built from TRBV19 and TRBJ2-1; tentative D call: TRBD2 (6 bases). This CDR3 is 16 amino acids long. V was pared by 2 bases and J by 5 bases, with 16 bases between. Germline CDR1 LNHDA, CDR2 SQIVND (reference sequence). The CDR3 DNA follows: TGTGCCAGTAGTATATTTGGGGGGTTCAGCGACAATGAGCAGTTCTTC. Residues: CASSIFGGFSDNEQFF.

Many counts were recorded for this clonotype. The chain has TRBV2 and TRBJ2-7, with 8 nucleotides matching TRBD2. This CDR3 region has 15 residues. Trimming removed 3 bases from V and 3 bases from J; junction bases left unmatched: 7. CDR1 is SNHLY, CDR2 FYNNEI, per germline. The DNA for the CDR3 is TGTGCCAGCAGTGAGTACGGGAGGGCCCTCTACGAGCAGTACTTC. Translated, it gives CASSEYGRALYEQYF.

CDR3 residues: CASSPMTGGETQYF. The CDR3 DNA sequence: TGTGCCAGCAGCCCAATGACCGGTGGAGAGACCCAGTACTTC. The V call is TRBV5-4, the J call TRBJ2-5, with D unclear. Germline V lookup: CDR1 SGHNT, CDR2 YYREEE (reference sequence). The CDR3 is made up of 14 amino acids. The germline V and J ends were trimmed by 4 bases and 4 bases, with 14 bases remaining between them.